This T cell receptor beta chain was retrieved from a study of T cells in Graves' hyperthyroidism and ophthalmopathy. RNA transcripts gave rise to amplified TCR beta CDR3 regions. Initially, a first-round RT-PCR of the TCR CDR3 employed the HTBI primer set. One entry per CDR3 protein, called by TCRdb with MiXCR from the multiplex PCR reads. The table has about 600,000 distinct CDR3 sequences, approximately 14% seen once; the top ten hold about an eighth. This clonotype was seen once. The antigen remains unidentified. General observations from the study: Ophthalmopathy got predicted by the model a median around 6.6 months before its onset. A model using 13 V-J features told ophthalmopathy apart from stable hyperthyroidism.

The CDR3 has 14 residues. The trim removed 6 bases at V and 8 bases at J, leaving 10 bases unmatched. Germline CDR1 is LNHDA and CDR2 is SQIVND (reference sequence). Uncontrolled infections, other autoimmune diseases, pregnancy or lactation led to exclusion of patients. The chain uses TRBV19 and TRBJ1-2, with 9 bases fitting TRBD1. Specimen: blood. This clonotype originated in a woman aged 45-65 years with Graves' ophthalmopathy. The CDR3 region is CASRAAGTGTGYTF. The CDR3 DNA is TGTGCCAGTAGAGCCGCCGGGACAGGGACCGGCTACACCTTC.